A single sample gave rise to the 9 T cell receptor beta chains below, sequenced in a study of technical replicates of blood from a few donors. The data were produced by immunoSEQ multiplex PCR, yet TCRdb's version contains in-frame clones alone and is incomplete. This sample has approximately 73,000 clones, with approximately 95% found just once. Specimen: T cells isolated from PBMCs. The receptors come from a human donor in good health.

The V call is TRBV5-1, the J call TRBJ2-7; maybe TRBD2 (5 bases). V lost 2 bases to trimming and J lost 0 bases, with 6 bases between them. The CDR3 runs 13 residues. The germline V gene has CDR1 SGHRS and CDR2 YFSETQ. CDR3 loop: CASSLTSSYEQYF. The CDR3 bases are TGCGCCAGCAGCTTAACTAGCTCCTACGAGCAGTACTTC. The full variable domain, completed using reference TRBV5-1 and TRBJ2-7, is KAGVTQTPRYLIKTRGQQVTLSCSPISGHRSVSWYQQTPGQGLQFLFEYFSETQRNKGNFPGRFSGRQFSNSRSEMNVSTLELGDSALYLCASSLTSSYEQYFGPGTRLTVT.

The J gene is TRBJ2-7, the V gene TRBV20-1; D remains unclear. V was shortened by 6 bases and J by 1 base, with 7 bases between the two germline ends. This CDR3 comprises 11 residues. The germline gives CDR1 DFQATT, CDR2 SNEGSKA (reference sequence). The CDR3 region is CSAHGSYEQYF. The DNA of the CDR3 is TGCAGTGCCCACGGGTCCTACGAGCAGTACTTC.

The CDR3 DNA sequence: TGCGCCAGCAGTGACGATCGGACAGGGTCAACTAATGAAAAACTGTTTTTT. Amino acids: CASSDDRTGSTNEKLFF. The chain recombines TRBV10-2 with TRBJ1-4, with 8 bases fitting TRBD1. CDR1 is WSHSY, CDR2 SAAADI, per germline. The CDR3 is 17 residues long. With 3 bases clipped from V and 0 bases from J, the junction kept 6 bases outside the gene matches.

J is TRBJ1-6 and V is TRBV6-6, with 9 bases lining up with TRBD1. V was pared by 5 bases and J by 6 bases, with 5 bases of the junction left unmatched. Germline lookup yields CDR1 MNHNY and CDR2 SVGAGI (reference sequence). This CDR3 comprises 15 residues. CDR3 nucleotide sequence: TGTGCCAGCAGTCCCGGACAGGGGATTAATTCACCCCTCCACTTT. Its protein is CASSPGQGINSPLHF.

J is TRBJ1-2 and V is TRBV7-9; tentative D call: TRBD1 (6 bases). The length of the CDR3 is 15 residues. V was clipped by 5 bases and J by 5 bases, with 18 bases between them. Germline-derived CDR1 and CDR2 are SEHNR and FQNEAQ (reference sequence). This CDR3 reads CASSQWGGRSYGYTF. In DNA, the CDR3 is TGTGCCAGCAGCCAGTGGGGGGGCCGATCATATGGCTACACCTTC.

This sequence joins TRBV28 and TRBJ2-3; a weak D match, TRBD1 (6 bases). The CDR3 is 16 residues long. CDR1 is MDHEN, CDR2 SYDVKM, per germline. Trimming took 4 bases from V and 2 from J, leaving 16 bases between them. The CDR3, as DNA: TGTGCCAGCAGTTCTTTTAGGACAGCAACCACAGATACGCAGTATTTT. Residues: CASSSFRTATTDTQYF.

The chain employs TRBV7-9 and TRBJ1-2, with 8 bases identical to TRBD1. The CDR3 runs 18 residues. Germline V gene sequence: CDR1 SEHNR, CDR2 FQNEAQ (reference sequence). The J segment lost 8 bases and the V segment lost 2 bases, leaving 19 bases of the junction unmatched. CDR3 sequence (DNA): TGTGCCAGCAGCTTAACTCCCGCATCTTCGACAGGGGAGAGGGGCTACACCTTC. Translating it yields CASSLTPASSTGERGYTF.

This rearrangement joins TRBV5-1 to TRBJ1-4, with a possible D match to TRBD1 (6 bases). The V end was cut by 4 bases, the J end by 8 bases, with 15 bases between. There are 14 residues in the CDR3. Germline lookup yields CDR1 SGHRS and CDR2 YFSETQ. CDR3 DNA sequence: TGCGCCAGCAGCCTAGGGGGGGGAACAGAAAAACTGTTTTTT. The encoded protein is CASSLGGGTEKLFF.

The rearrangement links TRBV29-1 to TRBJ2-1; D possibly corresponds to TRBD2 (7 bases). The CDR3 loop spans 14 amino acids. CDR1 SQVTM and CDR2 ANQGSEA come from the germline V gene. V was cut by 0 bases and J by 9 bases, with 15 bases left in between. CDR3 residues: CSVEDDRGGGEQFF. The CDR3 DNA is TGCAGCGTTGAAGACGATAGGGGAGGGGGTGAGCAGTTCTTC.